This TCR beta chain was found in a study of blood T cell repertoires in COVID-19. Profiled with immunoSEQ multiplex PCR; TCRdb holds only in-frame clones, not every one. The sample includes some 160,000 clones, around four fifths of them seen just once. CDR3 size: 11 residues. Germline CDR1 DFQATT, CDR2 SNEGSKA (reference sequence). V was clipped by 3 bases and J by 6 bases, with 7 bases between them. This TCR was recovered from a woman in her seventies who had recovered from COVID-19. Input material: peripheral blood. This chain joins TRBV20-1 and TRBJ2-3; TRBD2 is a possible D gene (5 bases). CDR3 sequence: CSASGVDTQYF. The CDR3 nucleotides are TGCAGTGCTAGCGGGGTGGATACGCAGTATTTT.